The entry below gives a single TCR beta chain sequence along with its context. Its cognate antigen is unknown. The sample belongs to a study of cytomegalovirus exposure and HLA in healthy donors. Across the whole study: Assignment to the Caucasian-associated ancestry cluster applied to more than 75% of the approximately 420 genotyped donors. Study-wide findings and caveats: Follow-up analysis seemed to connect common viral pathogens with several of the most significant clusters identified. It was about 180 TCR beta chains that were listed as cytomegalovirus-associated. As confirmed in vitro, a few CMV-associated chains were specific for CMV antigens.

Both 60 Vbeta primers and 13 Jbeta primers went into the PCR. Produced via immunoSEQ multiplex PCR; TCRdb's table is partial and in-frame only. This table holds some 150,000 clones, less than 90% found once. Germline V gene sequence: CDR1 MDHEN, CDR2 SYDVKM. The trim removed 4 bases at V and 2 bases at J, leaving 8 bases unmatched. The CDR3 has 15 residues. This sequence was found in a man aged 35-49 years in good health and CMV-seronegative. Source material: PBMCs. J is TRBJ2-7 and V is TRBV28, with 7 bases that match TRBD1. In DNA form, the CDR3 reads TGTGCCAGCAGTTCAAAGGGACAGTATACCTACGAGCAGTACTTC. This codes for CASSSKGQYTYEQYF. Full variable domain (outside the CDR3, taken from reference TRBV28 and TRBJ2-7): DVKVTQSSRYLVKRTGEKVFLECVQDMDHENMFWYRQDPGLGLRLIYFSYDVKMKEKGDIPEGYSVSREKKERFSLILESASTNQTSMYLCASSSKGQYTYEQYFGPGTRLTVT.